The 31 T cell receptor beta chains reported below all come from one sample, sequenced in a study of blood T cell repertoires in COVID-19. Repertoires were generated with immunoSEQ multiplex PCR, while TCRdb's copy carries only in-frame clones and drops some. The sample holds about 14,000 clones; around nine tenths are singletons and the top ten take 17%. Material for sequencing was peripheral blood. The receptor set was obtained from a human donor with active COVID-19. The donor label of this sample is uncertain.

V usage is TRBV7-3 and J usage is TRBJ2-4; 7 bases agree with TRBD2. CDR3 length equals 15 residues. The ends lost 3 bases at V and 6 bases at J; junction bases unmatched: 8. Germline CDR1 reads SGHTA; CDR2 reads FQGTGA. DNA of the CDR3: TGTGCCAGCAGCTTTGGGGCGGGAGTGGGAAACATTCAGTACTTC. Protein product: CASSFGAGVGNIQYF.

CDR3 sequence (DNA): TGTGCCAGCAGGGTTGCGTCTGGCAATGAGCAGTTCTTC. Translated: CASRVASGNEQFF. The chain recombines TRBV12-3 or TRBV12-4 with TRBJ2-1; D not resolved. Trimming took off 6 bases at V and 6 bases at J, with 12 bases between the two ends. This CDR3 has 13 residues.

The V gene is TRBV28, the J gene TRBJ2-1, with TRBD1 matching over 7 bases. The germline CDR1 and CDR2 sequences are MDHEN and SYDVKM. The junction had 15 bases not matched to a gene; V was cut back by 6 bases and J by 10 bases. The CDR3 extends over 15 amino acids. CDR3 nucleotide sequence: TGTGCCAGCAGCCCGGGACAGAAACAGGGAGAGGAGCAGTTCTTC. This codes for CASSPGQKQGEEQFF. The complete variable domain, with remaining parts taken from reference TRBV28 and TRBJ2-1, reads DVKVTQSSRYLVKRTGEKVFLECVQDMDHENMFWYRQDPGLGLRLIYFSYDVKMKEKGDIPEGYSVSREKKERFSLILESASTNQTSMYLCASSPGQKQGEEQFFGPGTRLTVL.

J is TRBJ1-2 and V is TRBV4-1; D is ambiguous. The CDR3 runs 16 residues. Germline-derived CDR1 and CDR2 are MGHRA and YSYEKL. V shed 0 bases and J shed 0 bases, with 11 bases lying between them. The CDR3 coding sequence is TGCGCCAGCAGCCAAGACCAGGAAGTTACTAACTATGGCTACACCTTC. It specifies CASSQDQEVTNYGYTF.

As DNA, the CDR3 is TGTGCCAGCAGTTGGACCGGGACAGGGGGGACTGAAGCTTTCTTT. Amino acid sequence: CASSWTGTGGTEAFF. The J gene is TRBJ1-1, the V gene TRBV27; 11 nucleotides align to TRBD1. From germline, CDR1 is MNHEY and CDR2 SMNVEV (reference sequence). The CDR3 totals 15 residues. V was pared by 4 bases and J by 5 bases, with 6 bases of the junction left unmatched.

The chain joins TRBV4-3 to TRBJ2-7; 11 nucleotides agree with TRBD2. There are 15 residues in the CDR3. CDR1 and CDR2 from the germline V gene are LGHNA and YSLEER. The J segment lost 2 bases and the V segment lost 4 bases, leaving 4 bases of the junction unmatched. The CDR3 loop is CASSPGTSGTYEQYF. The CDR3 nucleotides are TGCGCCAGCAGCCCCGGGACTAGCGGTACCTACGAGCAGTACTTC.

The chain links TRBV10-3 to TRBJ2-1, with unresolved D. This CDR3 is 11 amino acids long. CDR1 ENHRY and CDR2 SYGVKD come from the germline V gene. The germline V and J ends were trimmed by 3 bases and 8 bases, with 5 bases remaining between them. The CDR3 spells CAISEKHEQFF. CDR3 DNA sequence: TGTGCCATCAGTGAAAAGCATGAGCAGTTCTTC.

The rearrangement joins TRBV19 to TRBJ1-2; D gene unclear. Germline CDR1 is LNHDA and CDR2 is SQIVND (reference sequence). This CDR3 is 14 amino acids long. The V and J ends lost 6 bases and 0 bases respectively, with 11 bases between them. The CDR3 here is CASSSVGANYGYTF. The CDR3 DNA is TGTGCCAGTAGCAGCGTAGGCGCTAACTATGGCTACACCTTC.

The gene calls are TRBV5-5 and TRBJ1-4, with 7 nucleotides matching TRBD1. Germline V gene lookup returns CDR1 SGHKS and CDR2 YYEKEE (reference sequence). The junction had 11 bases not matched to a gene; V was cut back by 4 bases and J by 8 bases. This CDR3 spans 15 amino acids. The chain's CDR3 is CASSMGWDSLEKLFF. The CDR3 DNA reads TGTGCCAGCAGCATGGGATGGGACAGCTTGGAAAAACTGTTTTTT.

CDR3 in DNA: TGTGCCAGCAGCGGGGGGGACGCCTCTAATGAAAAACTGTTTTTT. This codes for CASSGGDASNEKLFF. This rearrangement joins TRBV7-2 to TRBJ1-4, with TRBD1 as a possible D gene (5 bases). The germline V gene encodes CDR1 SGHTA and CDR2 FQGNSA. The length of the CDR3 is 15 residues. Trimming removed 5 bases at V and 3 bases at J, with 13 bases between.

This chain uses TRBV28 with TRBJ2-7, with D possibly matching TRBD1 (5 bases). CDR1 and CDR2 (germline): MDHEN, SYDVKM. V was shortened by 5 bases and J by 3 bases, with 11 bases between the two germline ends. This CDR3 is built from 13 residues. CDR3 amino acids: CASSPDSNYEQYF. Written as DNA, the CDR3 is TGTGCCAGCAGTCCCGACAGTAACTACGAGCAGTACTTC.

J is TRBJ1-5 and V is TRBV28; 8 bases agree with TRBD1. V lost 4 bases to trimming and J lost 8 bases; unmatched junction nucleotides: 7. CDR1 is MDHEN, CDR2 SYDVKM, per germline. CDR3 length: 14 amino acids. DNA for the CDR3: TGTGCCAGCAGTTCCCGGACAGGGTGGAAGCCCCAGCATTTT. Translation: CASSSRTGWKPQHF.

The chain has TRBV5-6 and TRBJ1-4, with 10 bases aligning to TRBD1. The germline gives CDR1 SGHDT, CDR2 YYEEEE. V lost 3 bases to trimming and J lost 7 bases; unmatched junction nucleotides: 0. This CDR3 spans 13 amino acids. CDR3 sequence: CASSWDRGEKLFF. CDR3 sequence (DNA): TGTGCCAGCAGCTGGGACAGGGGTGAAAAACTGTTTTTT.

The chain joins TRBV10-3 to TRBJ1-6; 9 positions match TRBD1. V was clipped by 6 bases and J by 9 bases; unmatched bases: 12. The CDR3 loop spans 16 amino acids. Per the germline V gene, CDR1 is ENHRY and CDR2 is SYGVKD. The DNA for the CDR3 is TGTGCCATCAGCCAGAATCCGACAGGGGGAGGTTCACCCCTCCACTTT. Translation gives CAISQNPTGGGSPLHF.

The chain carries TRBV27 and TRBJ1-4, with D tentatively TRBD1 (5 bases). The CDR3 is 15 amino acids. Per germline, CDR1 MNHEY and CDR2 SMNVEV (reference sequence). V was clipped by 4 bases and J by 7 bases, with 16 bases between them. CDR3 in DNA: TGTGCCAGCAGTTCGGAAAGGGGTGGTCCTGAAAAACTGTTTTTT. Translating gives CASSSERGGPEKLFF.

The chain uses TRBV7-2 and TRBJ1-2; D might be TRBD1 (5 bases). V was cut by 4 bases and J by 8 bases, with 17 bases left in between. The CDR3 runs to 14 residues. The germline gives CDR1 SGHTA, CDR2 FQGNSA. The chain's CDR3 is CASSSGYQGVGYTF. For the CDR3, the DNA is TGTGCCAGCAGCTCAGGATATCAGGGCGTGGGCTACACCTTC.

The V call is TRBV9, the J call TRBJ2-7; 7 bases fit TRBD1. The V gene end was trimmed by 3 bases and the J gene end by 5 bases; junction bases not matched to a gene: 2. The germline gives CDR1 SGDLS, CDR2 YYNGEE. CDR3 length: 12 amino acids. The CDR3 nucleotides are TGTGCCAGCAGCGGACAGGGCCACGAGCAGTACTTC. Translation gives CASSGQGHEQYF.

The CDR3: CASSEAGAAGLSYEQYF. The DNA for the CDR3 is TGTGCCAGCAGTGAAGCAGGGGCGGCTGGGCTTTCCTACGAGCAGTACTTC. This chain connects TRBV2 to TRBJ2-7; TRBD1 is a possible D gene (5 bases). This CDR3 region has 17 residues. Germline V lookup: CDR1 SNHLY, CDR2 FYNNEI. Trimming shortened V by 0 bases and J by 1 base, and 16 bases separated the two germline ends.

The genes are TRBV2 and TRBJ1-2; 8 bases are a match to TRBD1. This CDR3 is built from 13 residues. The germline gives CDR1 SNHLY, CDR2 FYNNEI. J was trimmed by 4 bases and V by 6 bases; bases with no gene match: 4. The chain's CDR3 is CASSDRGLYGYTF. The CDR3 DNA reads as TGTGCCAGCAGCGACAGGGGACTCTATGGCTACACCTTC.

The table lists this clone with a count of one. This chain connects TRBV7-3 to TRBJ2-7, with D possibly matching TRBD2 (5 bases). Trimming stripped 1 base from V and 7 bases from J, with 14 bases between. The CDR3 sequence is 14 residues long. The germline CDR1 and CDR2 sequences are SGHTA and FQGTGA. The CDR3 sequence is CASSLMVEGQEQYF. Here the CDR3 DNA reads TGTGCCAGCAGCTTAATGGTAGAGGGTCAAGAGCAGTACTTC. Looking up the rest from reference TRBV7-3 and TRBJ2-7 gives the full variable domain: GAGVSQTPSNKVTEKGKYVELRCDPISGHTALYWYRQSLGQGPEFLIYFQGTGAADDSGLPNDRFFAVRPEGSVSTLKIQRTERGDSAVYLCASSLMVEGQEQYFGPGTRLTVT.

The V and J genes are TRBV29-1 and TRBJ2-1; D gene ambiguous. The V end lost 4 bases, the J end lost 0 bases, and 13 bases lay between the germline ends. The germline V gene encodes CDR1 SQVTM and CDR2 ANQGSEA. This CDR3 contains 15 residues. The CDR3 nucleotides read TGCAGCGTTGGAGGCGGCGCTTACTCCTACAATGAGCAGTTCTTC. Amino acids: CSVGGGAYSYNEQFF.

As for this clone: Within the sample, other DNA sequences also encode this same CDR3. The gene calls are TRBV11-3 and TRBJ2-3, with D possibly matching TRBD1 (5 bases). V was shortened by 3 bases and J by 0 bases, with 7 bases between the two germline ends. The CDR3 has 14 residues. CDR1 and CDR2 from the germline V gene are SGHNT and YENEEA. In nucleotides, the CDR3 is TGTGCCAGCAGCTTGACAGCTAGCACAGATACGCAGTATTTT. This translates into CASSLTASTDTQYF.

The CDR3 is CASSARGQGNSYEQYF. The CDR3 region has the DNA TGTGCCAGCAGCGCCCGAGGACAGGGCAACTCCTACGAGCAGTACTTC. The chain carries TRBV11-2 and TRBJ2-7, with 8 bases matching TRBD1. V was clipped by 5 bases and J by 0 bases; unmatched bases: 9. This CDR3 has 16 amino acids. Germline V CDR1 and CDR2: SGHAT, FQNNGV.

This chain joins TRBV10-3 and TRBJ2-7, with 10 positions matching TRBD1. The CDR3 runs to 14 residues. V lost 4 bases and J lost 2; bases outside the gene matches: 2. CDR1 is ENHRY and CDR2 is SYGVKD in the germline V gene. CDR3 DNA: TGTGCCATCAGTGTAGGACAGGGGGCCTACGAGCAGTACTTC. This encodes CAISVGQGAYEQYF.

This clone was seen a single time. The rearrangement links TRBV7-8 to TRBJ2-7; TRBD1 matches 10 bases. Germline-derived CDR1 and CDR2 are SGHVS and FQNEAQ. The J segment lost 2 bases and the V segment lost 2 bases, leaving 6 bases of the junction unmatched. This CDR3 comprises 16 residues. The CDR3 loop is CASSLPPGQGPYEQYF. In DNA, the CDR3 is TGTGCCAGCAGCTTACCCCCGGGACAGGGGCCCTACGAGCAGTACTTC.

This chain's CDR3 is CACRGSSYNEQFF. The DNA of the CDR3 is TGTGCCTGCCGGGGGAGCTCCTACAATGAGCAGTTCTTC. The V and J genes are TRBV7-2 and TRBJ2-1, with D possibly TRBD2 on 6 matching bases. V dropped 11 bases and J dropped 0 bases, with 11 bases sitting between them. This CDR3 is built from 13 residues. The germline V gene has CDR1 SGHTA and CDR2 FQGNSA.

V is TRBV28 and J is TRBJ2-1; TRBD2 agrees at 12 bases. Germline V gene sequence: CDR1 MDHEN, CDR2 SYDVKM. There are 15 residues in the CDR3. V shed 4 bases and J 5 bases; nucleotides not matched to a gene: 3. The CDR3, as DNA: TGTGCCAGCAGTTCGCTAGCGGGAGGGCACAATGAGCAGTTCTTC. Its translation: CASSSLAGGHNEQFF.

This chain links TRBV4-3 with TRBJ2-3; 9 positions match TRBD2. CDR1 and CDR2 from the germline V gene are LGHNA and YSLEER. V dropped 2 bases and J dropped 1; count of bases not matched to a gene: 1. The CDR3 runs to 15 residues. The CDR3 DNA reads TGCGCCAGCAGCCAAAGACTAGCGGGCACAGATACGCAGTATTTT. It encodes CASSQRLAGTDTQYF.

Regarding this clone: One end of the junction is discordant with germline, which a read error may explain. The chain joins TRBV18 to TRBJ1-1; TRBD1 matches 7 bases. The CDR3 spans 15 residues. Germline V lookup: CDR1 KGHSH, CDR2 LQKENI. The CDR3 DNA follows: TGTGCCAGCTCACCACTAACGACAGGGAACAGTGAAGCTTTCTTT. This sequence encodes CASSPLTTGNSEAFF.

The V and J genes are TRBV28 and TRBJ2-3; perhaps TRBD2 as D (5 bases). The V end was cut by 2 bases, the J end by 4 bases, with 10 bases between. Germline CDR1 reads MDHEN; CDR2 reads SYDVKM. The CDR3 extends over 14 amino acids. This CDR3 is CASSLMWESDTQYF. In DNA, the CDR3 is TGTGCCAGCAGTTTAATGTGGGAGTCAGATACGCAGTATTTT.

The chain carries TRBV29-1 and TRBJ2-5; D perhaps matches TRBD2 (5 bases). The CDR3 covers 11 residues. Germline assignment: CDR1 SQVTM and CDR2 ANQGSEA. V lost 5 bases, J lost 4 bases, and 8 bases lay in between. CDR3: CSVSRGETQYF. CDR3 sequence (DNA): TGCAGCGTTTCCCGGGGAGAGACCCAGTACTTC.